The 23 T cell receptor beta chains given below trace back to one sample, sequenced in a study of blood T cell repertoires in COVID-19 (dated by TCRdb to about 2020). Library creation used the immunoSEQ multiplex PCR assay. TCRdb retrieved this table from immuneACCESS and kept in-frame rearrangements only. Not all clones are present; in checked studies, unresolved V genes account for under half, and no reason is known for the remainder. Recorded for this sample are some 170,000 clones; 80% of them occurred a single time. Around 5.9% of the sample is in the top ten clones. Sequencing used PBMCs or T cells enriched from blood (not recorded which). These receptors originate from a middle-aged man who had recovered from COVID-19.

The rearrangement links TRBV6-4 to TRBJ2-3, with a weak D call TRBD1 (7 bases). Germline-derived CDR1 and CDR2 are MRHNA and SNTAGT. CDR3 length: 15 amino acids. The V and J ends lost 6 bases and 2 bases respectively, with 15 bases between them. The CDR3 reads CASRRTGGTTDTQYF. Here the CDR3 DNA reads TGTGCCAGCAGACGGACAGGAGGGACCACAGATACGCAGTATTTT.

V and J are TRBV2 and TRBJ1-1, with D maybe TRBD1 (6 bases). V was cut by 6 bases and J by 1 base, with 15 bases left in between. Germline V gene lookup returns CDR1 SNHLY and CDR2 FYNNEI. The CDR3 runs 15 residues. CDR3 protein: CASSLQGNGNTEAFF. DNA for the CDR3: TGTGCCAGCAGCTTACAGGGTAATGGGAACACTGAAGCTTTCTTT.

V gene TRBV30 combines with J gene TRBJ1-2; D not certain. CDR3 size: 14 residues. Trimming removed 3 bases at V and 0 bases at J, with 11 bases between. The germline gives CDR1 GTSNPN, CDR2 SVGIG (reference sequence). The CDR3 region has the DNA TGTGCCTGGAGACGGAGCCCCTCTAACTATGGCTACACCTTC. Amino acid sequence: CAWRRSPSNYGYTF.

The chain joins TRBV15 to TRBJ1-3; D uncertain. From germline, CDR1 is LNHNV and CDR2 YYDKDF (reference sequence). V was trimmed by 0 bases and J by 2 bases, leaving 17 bases between them. The CDR3 consists of 18 residues. The CDR3 spells CATSRDLRALTPGNTIYF. In DNA form, the CDR3 reads TGTGCCACCAGCAGAGATCTGAGGGCTCTAACACCTGGAAACACCATATATTTT.

The V gene is TRBV27, the J gene TRBJ1-5, with TRBD1 as a possible D gene (5 bases). The CDR3 runs 14 residues. From germline, CDR1 is MNHEY and CDR2 SMNVEV (reference sequence). Trimming took 6 bases from V and 5 from J, leaving 14 bases between them. The CDR3 region is CASSAAGGYQPQHF. In DNA, the CDR3 is TGTGCCAGCAGCGCAGCCGGGGGGTATCAGCCCCAGCATTTT.

The rearrangement uses TRBV5-1 and TRBJ2-2, with 7 positions matching TRBD2. Unmatched junction bases numbered 9, after V lost 9 bases and J lost 1 base. Germline V gene sequence: CDR1 SGHRS, CDR2 YFSETQ. The CDR3 loop spans 15 amino acids. Written as DNA, the CDR3 is TGCGCCACCCAGACGGGGGGAATGAACACCGGGGAGCTGTTTTTT. Translating gives CATQTGGMNTGELFF. The entire variable domain, with the rest obtained from reference TRBV5-1 and TRBJ2-2, is as follows: KAGVTQTPRYLIKTRGQQVTLSCSPISGHRSVSWYQQTPGQGLQFLFEYFSETQRNKGNFPGRFSGRQFSNSRSEMNVSTLELGDSALYLCATQTGGMNTGELFFGEGSRLTVL.

The V call is TRBV20-1, the J call TRBJ2-5; TRBD1 is a possible D gene (6 bases). Germline values: CDR1 DFQATT, CDR2 SNEGSKA (reference sequence). Trimming removed 2 bases at V and 5 bases at J, with 6 bases between. This CDR3 contains 11 residues. The CDR3 DNA follows: TGCAGTGCTAGACAGGGGGAGACCCAGTACTTC. Translation: CSARQGETQYF.

This chain uses TRBV12-3 or TRBV12-4 with TRBJ2-7, with 8 bases aligning to TRBD2. The CDR3 spans 13 residues. V lost 8 bases and J lost 4; bases outside the gene matches: 7. The CDR3: CASQDSGVYEQYF. CDR3 nucleotides: TGTGCCAGCCAGGATAGCGGGGTGTACGAGCAGTACTTC.

This clone has a handful of counts. V gene TRBV19 combines with J gene TRBJ1-2, with 10 bases matching TRBD1. CDR3 length: 15 amino acids. The trim removed 7 bases at V and 2 bases at J, leaving 7 bases unmatched. Germline lookup yields CDR1 LNHDA and CDR2 SQIVND (reference sequence). The DNA for the CDR3 is TGTGCCAGTACCTCTGGACAGGGGGAGAACTATGGCTACACCTTC. Protein: CASTSGQGENYGYTF.

The J gene is TRBJ1-1, the V gene TRBV4-1; the D is unclear. The CDR3 spans 15 residues. Germline V lookup: CDR1 MGHRA, CDR2 YSYEKL. Trimming took 2 bases from V and 6 from J, leaving 16 bases between them. CDR3 residues: CASSQFHGVGAEAFF. The CDR3 DNA is TGCGCCAGCAGCCAATTCCACGGGGTTGGCGCTGAAGCTTTCTTT.

The CDR3 region is CSVAQGPGSPLHF. The CDR3 DNA reads TGCAGCGTCGCACAGGGGCCCGGTTCACCCCTCCACTTT. The rearrangement uses TRBV29-1 and TRBJ1-6, with 7 nucleotides matching TRBD1. V was pared by 6 bases and J by 9 bases, with 8 bases of the junction left unmatched. Germline loops: CDR1 SQVTM, CDR2 ANQGSEA. There are 13 residues in the CDR3.

This rearrangement joins TRBV2 to TRBJ2-5; D unclear. The germline V and J ends were trimmed by 6 bases and 3 bases, with 8 bases remaining between them. CDR3 length equals 12 residues. The germline V gene has CDR1 SNHLY and CDR2 FYNNEI. The CDR3 DNA follows: TGTGCCAGCAGCAAAGCTGAAGAGACCCAGTACTTC. Translating it yields CASSKAEETQYF. Together with reference TRBV2 and TRBJ2-5, the CDR3 gives the full variable domain: EPEVTQTPSHQVTQMGQEVILRCVPISNHLYFYWYRQILGQKVEFLVSFYNNEISEKSEIFDDQFSVERPDGSNFTLKIRSTKLEDSAMYFCASSKAEETQYFGPGTRLLVL.

The chain links TRBV15 to TRBJ1-1, with 8 positions matching TRBD1. With V trimmed by 3 bases and J by 0 bases, 6 bases remained unmatched. The CDR3 runs 16 residues. Germline CDR1 LNHNV, CDR2 YYDKDF (reference sequence). The CDR3 DNA sequence: TGTGCCACCAGCAGTTGGACAGGGCTGATGAACACTGAAGCTTTCTTT. It yields the protein CATSSWTGLMNTEAFF.

The chain uses TRBV29-1 and TRBJ1-2; tentatively, D is TRBD1 (5 bases). The CDR3 extends over 12 amino acids. Per germline, CDR1 SQVTM and CDR2 ANQGSEA. V was trimmed by 2 bases and J by 8 bases, leaving 12 bases between them. CDR3 DNA: TGCAGCGTTGAACTGGGGTGGGGCGGCTACACCTTC. Protein product: CSVELGWGGYTF.

V is TRBV2 and J is TRBJ1-1, with D possibly being TRBD1 (6 bases). The CDR3 covers 13 residues. CDR1 is SNHLY and CDR2 is FYNNEI in the germline V gene. V shed 4 bases and J shed 5 bases, with 11 bases lying between them. DNA for the CDR3: TGTGCCAGCAGTGGCAGGGGCCGGACTGAAGCTTTCTTT. As protein: CASSGRGRTEAFF.

The rearrangement links TRBV6-2 or TRBV6-3 to TRBJ1-5, with 7 positions matching TRBD1. This CDR3 contains 14 residues. CDR1 and CDR2 from the germline V gene are MNHEY and SVGEGT. The V and J ends lost 6 bases and 6 bases, in that order; junction bases with no gene match: 8. CDR3 residues: CASSLTGQGQPQHF. The CDR3 nucleotides are TGTGCCAGCAGCTTGACAGGGCAGGGTCAGCCCCAGCATTTT.

The V gene is TRBV27, the J gene TRBJ2-2; 12 bases are shared with TRBD2. V lost 6 bases to trimming and J lost 4 bases; unmatched junction nucleotides: 9. The CDR3 length is 17 residues. Germline CDR1 MNHEY, CDR2 SMNVEV (reference sequence). The CDR3 sequence is CASSRLLAGGATGELFF. CDR3 nucleotides: TGTGCCAGCAGCCGCCTACTAGCGGGGGGCGCCACCGGGGAGCTGTTTTTT.

CDR3 coding DNA: TGTGCCAGCAGCTCCCCGGCGGGGGATGAAAAACTGTTTTTT. It yields the protein CASSSPAGDEKLFF. The rearrangement links TRBV7-2 to TRBJ1-4; D might be TRBD1 (5 bases). V lost 4 bases and J 6 bases, leaving 12 bases between the germline ends. The CDR3 has 14 residues. CDR1 SGHTA and CDR2 FQGNSA come from the germline V gene. The whole variable domain, filled in from reference TRBV7-2 and TRBJ1-4, reads GAGVSQSPSNKVTEKGKDVELRCDPISGHTALYWYRQSLGQGLEFLIYFQGNSAPDKSGLPSDRFSAERTGGSVSTLTIQRTQQEDSAVYLCASSSPAGDEKLFFGSGTQLSVL.

The V call is TRBV30, the J call TRBJ1-2; D remains unclear. Germline assignment: CDR1 GTSNPN and CDR2 SVGIG (reference sequence). V lost 3 bases and J lost 5, with 10 bases in between. There are 12 residues in the CDR3. CDR3 in amino acids: CAWSREGYGYTF. The DNA for the CDR3 is TGTGCCTGGAGCCGCGAGGGATATGGCTACACCTTC.

This chain connects TRBV19 to TRBJ2-2, with D perhaps matching TRBD2 (6 bases). The germline V gene has CDR1 LNHDA and CDR2 SQIVND (reference sequence). The CDR3 is 13 amino acids. V was clipped by 8 bases and J by 5 bases, with 12 bases between them. For the CDR3, the DNA is TGTGCCAGTGGGGCGGGGTGGACCGGGGAGCTGTTTTTT. It translates to CASGAGWTGELFF. Variable domain in full (rest from reference TRBV19 and TRBJ2-2): DGGITQSPKYLFRKEGQNVTLSCEQNLNHDAMYWYRQDPGQGLRLIYYSQIVNDFQKGDIAEGYSVSREKKESFPLTVTSAQKNPTAFYLCASGAGWTGELFFGEGSRLTVL.

The V and J genes are TRBV19 and TRBJ1-1; D uncertain. Germline lookup yields CDR1 LNHDA and CDR2 SQIVND (reference sequence). CDR3 length equals 13 residues. V was cut by 5 bases and J by 1 base, with 8 bases left in between. This CDR3 is CASSPGGNTEAFF. The CDR3 region has the DNA TGTGCCAGTAGTCCGGGTGGGAACACTGAAGCTTTCTTT.

This clone showed up just a few times. The CDR3 DNA reads TGTGCCAGCAAGGGGACAGGGGGCTACGAGCAGTACTTC. This sequence encodes CASKGTGGYEQYF. The rearrangement uses TRBV6-5 and TRBJ2-7, with 11 bases matching TRBD1. Unmatched junction bases numbered 2, after V lost 7 bases and J lost 3 bases. The V gene's germline CDR1 is MNHEY and CDR2 SVGAGI. This CDR3 has 13 amino acids.

This clone was found once. CDR3 in amino acids: CASSWGNNDAFF. Written as DNA, the CDR3 is TGTGCCAGCTCTTGGGGCAACAATGACGCTTTCTTT. The V gene is TRBV5-6, the J gene TRBJ1-1; the D gene is possibly TRBD1 (5 bases). The V gene lost 7 bases and the J gene lost 11 bases, with 18 bases spanning the gap. Germline V CDR1 and CDR2: SGHDT, YYEEEE. The CDR3 extends over 12 amino acids.